Listed here are 5 T cell receptor beta chains from one sample, sequenced in a study of cytomegalovirus exposure and HLA in healthy donors. Use of 60 Vbeta and 13 Jbeta primers characterized the PCR. Produced via immunoSEQ multiplex PCR; TCRdb's table is partial and in-frame only. The sample consists of some 40,000 clones, approximately 82% of them appearing once. Input material: PBMCs. These receptors all come from a woman between 18 and 29 years old in good health and CMV-seropositive.

The V call is TRBV5-5, the J call TRBJ2-7; tentative D call: TRBD2 (6 bases). Germline CDR1 and CDR2: SGHKS and YYEKEE (reference sequence). The CDR3 has 14 residues. V shed 2 bases and J shed 2 bases, with 11 bases lying between them. CDR3 nucleotides: TGTGCCAGCAGCTTCGGGGGACTTACCTACGAGCAGTACTTC. It encodes CASSFGGLTYEQYF.

V usage is TRBV7-2 and J usage is TRBJ2-3, with TRBD2 matching over 7 bases. The CDR3 totals 15 residues. With V trimmed by 8 bases and J by 2 bases, 10 bases remained unmatched. Germline V CDR1 and CDR2: SGHTA, FQGNSA. The CDR3 DNA sequence: TGTGCCAGCCGAAAAACTAGCGCCCACACAGATACGCAGTATTTT. Translating gives CASRKTSAHTDTQYF.

V and J are TRBV5-5 and TRBJ1-1; D is unresolved. The CDR3 loop spans 11 amino acids. Germline V gene data show CDR1 as SGHKS and CDR2 as YYEKEE (reference sequence). Trimming pared 5 bases from V and 4 bases from J, leaving 6 bases between. The CDR3 DNA reads as TGTGCCAGCAGTCGAGGCACTGAAGCTTTCTTT. It translates to CASSRGTEAFF.

This CDR3 reads CASNPGLGEQFF. The DNA for the CDR3 is TGTGCCAGCAATCCAGGACTGGGTGAGCAGTTCTTC. This chain links TRBV28 with TRBJ2-1; tentative D call: TRBD2 (5 bases). The germline CDR1 and CDR2 sequences are MDHEN and SYDVKM. Trimming shortened V by 7 bases and J by 9 bases, and 13 bases separated the two germline ends. CDR3 length: 12 amino acids.

The chain links TRBV11-3 to TRBJ2-1, with 7 bases identical to TRBD2. J was trimmed by 0 bases and V by 4 bases; bases with no gene match: 0. CDR3 length equals 14 residues. From germline, CDR1 is SGHNT and CDR2 YENEEA. CDR3 loop: CASSSGGSYNEQFF. In DNA, the CDR3 is TGTGCCAGCAGCTCGGGGGGCTCCTACAATGAGCAGTTCTTC. Filled out from reference TRBV11-3 and TRBJ2-1, the complete variable domain reads EAGVVQSPRYKIIEKKQPVAFWCNPISGHNTLYWYLQNLGQGPELLIRYENEEAVDDSQLPKDRFSAERLKGVDSTLKIQPAELGDSAVYLCASSSGGSYNEQFFGPGTRLTVL.